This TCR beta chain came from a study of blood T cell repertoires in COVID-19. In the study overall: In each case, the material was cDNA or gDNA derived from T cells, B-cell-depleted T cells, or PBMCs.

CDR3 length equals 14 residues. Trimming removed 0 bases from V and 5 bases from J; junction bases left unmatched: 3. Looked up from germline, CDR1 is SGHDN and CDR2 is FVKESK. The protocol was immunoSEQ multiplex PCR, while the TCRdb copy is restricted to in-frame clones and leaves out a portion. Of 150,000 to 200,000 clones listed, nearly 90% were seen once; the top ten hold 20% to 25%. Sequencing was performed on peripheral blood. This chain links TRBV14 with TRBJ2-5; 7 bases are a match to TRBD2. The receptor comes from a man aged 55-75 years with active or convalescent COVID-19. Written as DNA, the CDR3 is TGTGCCAGCAGCCAAGATTGGCGGGGGGAGACCCAGTACTTC. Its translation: CASSQDWRGETQYF.